The 29 T cell receptor beta chains presented below share a single source sample, sequenced in a study of identical twins. MiXCR, applied by TCRdb to the 5' RACE reads, yields one record per CDR3 protein. The sample lists 120,000 to 150,000 distinct CDR3 sequences, under 4.5% seen once, with more than 6.5% in the top ten. Sequenced material: memory T cells sorted from blood. All receptors come from a young man in good health.

This clonotype appeared many times. The gene calls are TRBV29-1 and TRBJ1-2; D is ambiguous. V lost 3 bases, J lost 0 bases, and 11 bases lay in between. The CDR3 spans 14 residues. Germline V lookup: CDR1 SQVTM, CDR2 ANQGSEA. This CDR3 is CSVEGRLANYGYTF. The CDR3 nucleotides are TGCAGCGTTGAGGGCCGCTTAGCTAACTATGGCTACACCTTC.

Ten or more counts support this clonotype. The chain joins TRBV5-1 to TRBJ1-1; 7 bases match TRBD1. Trimming removed 5 bases from V and 13 bases from J; junction bases left unmatched: 11. This CDR3 contains 12 residues. Germline-derived CDR1 and CDR2 are SGHRS and YFSETQ. The CDR3 sequence is CASRTGTEDGFF. In DNA, the CDR3 is TGCGCCAGCAGAACCGGGACAGAGGACGGTTTCTTT.

This chain joins TRBV5-8 and TRBJ2-7; D possibly corresponds to TRBD1 (5 bases). Trimming stripped 4 bases from V and 7 bases from J, with 18 bases between. The CDR3 is 14 residues long. From germline, CDR1 is SGHTS and CDR2 YDEGEE. CDR3 amino acids: CASSLGMTDGEQYF. Written as DNA, the CDR3 is TGTGCCAGCAGCCTGGGTATGACAGACGGTGAGCAGTACTTC.

This clonotype was counted many times. The V and J genes are TRBV6-4 and TRBJ2-1; D ambiguous. Germline V gene sequence: CDR1 MRHNA, CDR2 SNTAGT. The CDR3 runs to 16 residues. V lost 5 bases and J lost 3, with 17 bases in between. The CDR3 region is CASSILGSLRYNEQFF. The CDR3 DNA follows: TGTGCCAGCAGTATATTGGGGTCCCTTCGCTACAATGAGCAGTTCTTC.

This clonotype was detected only a few times. This chain connects TRBV5-1 to TRBJ2-2, with 7 bases aligning to TRBD2. The germline V gene encodes CDR1 SGHRS and CDR2 YFSETQ. Losses at the gene ends were 0 bases for V and 4 bases for J; bases not matched to a gene: 12. The CDR3 extends over 18 amino acids. The chain's CDR3 is CASSLEAQGGPGTGELFF. In nucleotides, the CDR3 is TGCGCCAGCAGCTTGGAGGCGCAGGGAGGGCCCGGCACCGGGGAGCTGTTTTTT.

This clonotype has ten or more counts. The chain is built from TRBV20-1 and TRBJ2-2; the match to TRBD2 covers 16 bases. This CDR3 is built from 17 residues. J was trimmed by 6 bases and V by 2 bases; bases with no gene match: 6. Germline V gene lookup returns CDR1 DFQATT and CDR2 SNEGSKA (reference sequence). The CDR3 loop reads CSARRGTSGRAAGELFF. The CDR3 coding sequence is TGCAGTGCTAGACGCGGGACTAGCGGGAGGGCCGCCGGGGAGCTGTTTTTT.

This clonotype was observed at least ten times. The J gene is TRBJ2-7, the V gene TRBV5-1; D possibly corresponds to TRBD2 (7 bases). The CDR3 has 15 residues. Looked up from germline, CDR1 is SGHRS and CDR2 is YFSETQ. Between the trimmed V and J ends, which lost 4 bases and 4 bases, there was a span of 18 bases. The CDR3 DNA sequence: TGCGCCAGCAGCCCCTCACAGGGAGGGACTTACGAGCAGTACTTC. It codes for CASSPSQGGTYEQYF. Complete variable domain (other parts from reference TRBV5-1 and TRBJ2-7): KAGVTQTPRYLIKTRGQQVTLSCSPISGHRSVSWYQQTPGQGLQFLFEYFSETQRNKGNFPGRFSGRQFSNSRSEMNVSTLELGDSALYLCASSPSQGGTYEQYFGPGTRLTVT.

This clonotype occurred many times. The rearrangement uses TRBV5-1 and TRBJ2-5; 7 nucleotides agree with TRBD2. Per germline, CDR1 SGHRS and CDR2 YFSETQ. This CDR3 region has 14 residues. V lost 2 bases to trimming and J lost 2 bases; unmatched junction nucleotides: 3. CDR3 in amino acids: CASSLLATQETQYF. CDR3 in DNA: TGCGCCAGCAGCTTACTAGCGACTCAAGAGACCCAGTACTTC. Using reference TRBV5-1 and TRBJ2-5 for the parts outside the CDR3, the full variable domain is KAGVTQTPRYLIKTRGQQVTLSCSPISGHRSVSWYQQTPGQGLQFLFEYFSETQRNKGNFPGRFSGRQFSNSRSEMNVSTLELGDSALYLCASSLLATQETQYFGPGTRLLVL.

At least ten counts were recorded for this clonotype. The chain recombines TRBV5-1 with TRBJ1-1; D not certain. Germline V gene lookup returns CDR1 SGHRS and CDR2 YFSETQ. Trimming removed 0 bases from V and 5 bases from J, with 14 bases in between. The length of the CDR3 is 15 residues. DNA of the CDR3: TGCGCCAGCAGCTTGGGGGCTGGTCTTCGGACTGAAGCTTTCTTT. It is translated as CASSLGAGLRTEAFF.

This clonotype was counted at least ten times. The chain has TRBV4-2 and TRBJ2-4; TRBD1 matches at 11 bases. The V gene end was trimmed by 0 bases and the J gene end by 8 bases; junction bases not matched to a gene: 3. The germline V gene has CDR1 LGHNA and CDR2 YNFKEQ. There are 15 residues in the CDR3. The CDR3 sequence is CASSQEGGQGDIQYF. CDR3 nucleotide sequence: TGTGCCAGCAGCCAAGAGGGGGGACAGGGGGACATTCAGTACTTC.

The chain links TRBV11-2 to TRBJ2-3, with D tentatively TRBD2 (7 bases). V was pared by 9 bases and J by 6 bases, with 16 bases between. This CDR3 has 13 amino acids. Germline V gives CDR1 SGHAT, CDR2 FQNNGV. The CDR3 loop reads CASSYTGGDTQYF. The CDR3 region has the DNA TGTGCCAGTTCTTACACGGGGGGCGATACGCAGTATTTT.

This clonotype was seen repeatedly, ten times or more. This chain connects TRBV5-1 to TRBJ2-3, with D maybe TRBD1 (5 bases). The V end was cut by 3 bases, the J end by 1 base, with 9 bases between. The CDR3 covers 14 residues. The V gene's germline CDR1 is SGHRS and CDR2 YFSETQ. CDR3 in DNA: TGCGCCAGCAGCTCTGGGGCCCGCACAGATACGCAGTATTTT. It translates to CASSSGARTDTQYF.

This clonotype was seen more than once but under ten times. The chain carries TRBV18 and TRBJ1-1; 10 bases map to TRBD1. This CDR3 is 16 amino acids long. Germline loops: CDR1 KGHSH, CDR2 LQKENI. Trimming removed 6 bases from V and 6 bases from J; junction bases left unmatched: 13. The CDR3: CASSPGQGDFYSEAFF. DNA of the CDR3: TGTGCCAGCTCTCCCGGACAGGGGGATTTTTATTCTGAAGCTTTCTTT.

This clonotype has a count of ten or more. The gene calls are TRBV11-3 and TRBJ1-1; TRBD1 is a possible D gene (5 bases). This CDR3 has 12 amino acids. Germline CDR1 is SGHNT and CDR2 is YENEEA. The ends were cut back, 5 bases at V and 3 bases at J, with 7 bases in the middle. As DNA, the CDR3 is TGTGCCAGCAGCAGCAGGGACACTGAAGCTTTCTTT. Protein product: CASSSRDTEAFF.

This clonotype was seen ten or more times. The J gene is TRBJ1-1, the V gene TRBV4-3; D might be TRBD1 (5 bases). Germline CDR1 is LGHNA and CDR2 is YSLEER. V lost 5 bases, J lost 1 base, and 20 bases lay in between. The CDR3 consists of 17 residues. The CDR3 coding sequence is TGCGCCAGCAGCGGAGGGCCGGGACCGCCTGAGAACACTGAAGCTTTCTTT. It translates to CASSGGPGPPENTEAFF.

This clonotype has just a few counts. The V call is TRBV4-1, the J call TRBJ2-2; TRBD2 matches 8 bases. V was clipped by 2 bases and J by 3 bases; unmatched bases: 11. CDR1 is MGHRA, CDR2 YSYEKL, per germline. This CDR3 is built from 18 residues. CDR3 DNA: TGCGCCAGCAGCCAATTTGGTGGGACGGGAGGGGACACCGGGGAGCTGTTTTTT. Protein product: CASSQFGGTGGDTGELFF.

This clonotype has ten or more counts. V usage is TRBV20-1 and J usage is TRBJ1-4; 7 nucleotides match TRBD1. This CDR3 has 14 residues. In germline, CDR1 is DFQATT, CDR2 SNEGSKA (reference sequence). V trimming: 5 bases; J trimming: 0 bases; junction bases outside the gene matches: 3. The CDR3 loop is CSARGQATNEKLFF. In DNA form, the CDR3 reads TGCAGTGCTCGTGGACAGGCAACTAATGAAAAACTGTTTTTT.

This clonotype was counted ten times or more. The rearrangement links TRBV5-1 to TRBJ2-1; 7 bases match TRBD2. Germline V gene sequence: CDR1 SGHRS, CDR2 YFSETQ. This CDR3 has 14 amino acids. V shed 5 bases and J 2 bases; nucleotides not matched to a gene: 4. As DNA, the CDR3 is TGCGCCAGCAGTTCTGCGGGAGCCTACAATGAGCAGTTCTTC. Protein sequence: CASSSAGAYNEQFF. Combining the CDR3 with reference TRBV5-1 and TRBJ2-1 gives the whole variable domain KAGVTQTPRYLIKTRGQQVTLSCSPISGHRSVSWYQQTPGQGLQFLFEYFSETQRNKGNFPGRFSGRQFSNSRSEMNVSTLELGDSALYLCASSSAGAYNEQFFGPGTRLTVL.

This clonotype was counted at least ten times. This chain connects TRBV20-1 to TRBJ1-2; 9 nucleotides agree with TRBD1. CDR3 length: 10 residues. J gave up 11 bases and V 6 bases, and 4 bases lay outside the gene matches. The germline CDR1 and CDR2 sequences are DFQATT and SNEGSKA (reference sequence). CDR3 in amino acids: CSAWDRVYTF. CDR3 DNA: TGCAGTGCCTGGGACAGGGTGTACACCTTC.

This clonotype was observed at least ten times. This sequence joins TRBV20-1 and TRBJ2-5; TRBD2 matches at 11 bases. The CDR3 sequence is 16 residues long. J was trimmed by 0 bases and V by 6 bases; bases with no gene match: 9. Germline values: CDR1 DFQATT, CDR2 SNEGSKA (reference sequence). DNA of the CDR3: TGCAGTGCCCAAGTGCTTAGCGGGAGGGACCAAGAGACCCAGTACTTC. Its translation: CSAQVLSGRDQETQYF.

This clonotype has at least ten counts. The chain uses TRBV11-2 and TRBJ1-2, with a tentative D call TRBD1 (5 bases). The CDR3 is made up of 15 amino acids. V lost 5 bases, J lost 2 bases, and 15 bases lay in between. Germline V gene sequence: CDR1 SGHAT, CDR2 FQNNGV. CDR3 bases: TGTGCCAGCAGCCAGGGAGGGCTCGGGAACTATGGCTACACCTTC. Its protein is CASSQGGLGNYGYTF.

This clonotype has at least ten counts. V and J are TRBV20-1 and TRBJ2-5; the D is unclear. The CDR3 is 12 amino acids. The germline V and J ends were trimmed by 5 bases and 1 base, with 8 bases remaining between them. CDR1 is DFQATT, CDR2 SNEGSKA, per germline (reference sequence). CDR3 bases: TGCAGTGCTTCAAGGGCCCAAGAGACCCAGTACTTC. Residues: CSASRAQETQYF.

This clonotype was observed many times. The V and J genes are TRBV6-5 and TRBJ1-1, with D perhaps matching TRBD1 (5 bases). This CDR3 has 15 residues. Germline V gives CDR1 MNHEY, CDR2 SVGAGI. Trimming removed 2 bases at V and 5 bases at J, with 15 bases between. In DNA form, the CDR3 reads TGTGCCAGCAGTTACGGGGCAGGCCTAGGGACTGAAGCTTTCTTT. Translated: CASSYGAGLGTEAFF.

This clonotype was observed many times. The chain has TRBV5-5 and TRBJ2-5; no clear D gene. The CDR3 runs to 14 residues. Germline CDR1 is SGHKS and CDR2 is YYEKEE (reference sequence). V lost 7 bases and J lost 4, with 17 bases in between. CDR3 region: CASHMGYSGETQYF. The DNA of the CDR3 is TGTGCCAGCCACATGGGATATTCAGGAGAGACCCAGTACTTC.

This clonotype was detected ten times or more. V and J are TRBV10-3 and TRBJ2-3; D might be TRBD2 (5 bases). This CDR3 has 13 amino acids. Trimming took 7 bases from V and 1 from J, leaving 9 bases between them. CDR1 and CDR2 from the germline V gene are ENHRY and SYGVKD. CDR3 in DNA: TGTGCCATCATGGCAGCGGGCACAGATACGCAGTATTTT. This translates into CAIMAAGTDTQYF.

There are many counts of this clonotype. The rearrangement joins TRBV9 to TRBJ2-1; D is possibly TRBD2 (6 bases). The V end lost 0 bases, the J end lost 3 bases, and 10 bases lay between the germline ends. The CDR3 loop spans 15 amino acids. CDR1 and CDR2 (germline): SGDLS, YYNGEE. CDR3 protein: CASSVVAGSYNEQFF. CDR3 DNA sequence: TGTGCCAGCAGCGTAGTCGCGGGAAGCTACAATGAGCAGTTCTTC.

This clonotype was observed many times. The chain couples TRBV14 to TRBJ2-1; TRBD2 is a possible D gene (7 bases). Trimming took 0 bases from V and 10 from J, leaving 16 bases between them. The germline V gene encodes CDR1 SGHDN and CDR2 FVKESK. The CDR3 has 15 amino acids. The CDR3: CASSQDRGGRVEQFF. The CDR3, as DNA: TGTGCCAGCAGCCAAGATAGGGGGGGGCGAGTCGAGCAGTTCTTC.

This clonotype was detected many times. The chain is built from TRBV28 and TRBJ2-3; 8 bases are shared with TRBD2. This CDR3 spans 14 amino acids. CDR1 MDHEN and CDR2 SYDVKM come from the germline V gene. V gave up 5 bases and J gave up 3 bases; unmatched junction bases: 4. CDR3: CASSREGRTDTQYF. CDR3 in DNA: TGTGCCAGCAGTCGGGAGGGTCGGACAGATACGCAGTATTTT.

This clonotype was recorded at least ten times. The CDR3 DNA sequence: TGCAGTGAGGGAGAGACCCAGTACTTC. Amino acids: CSEGETQYF. This chain connects TRBV20-1 to TRBJ2-5; no clear D. Trimming pared 7 bases from V and 4 bases from J, leaving 4 bases between. Germline CDR1 DFQATT, CDR2 SNEGSKA (reference sequence). The CDR3 consists of 9 residues.